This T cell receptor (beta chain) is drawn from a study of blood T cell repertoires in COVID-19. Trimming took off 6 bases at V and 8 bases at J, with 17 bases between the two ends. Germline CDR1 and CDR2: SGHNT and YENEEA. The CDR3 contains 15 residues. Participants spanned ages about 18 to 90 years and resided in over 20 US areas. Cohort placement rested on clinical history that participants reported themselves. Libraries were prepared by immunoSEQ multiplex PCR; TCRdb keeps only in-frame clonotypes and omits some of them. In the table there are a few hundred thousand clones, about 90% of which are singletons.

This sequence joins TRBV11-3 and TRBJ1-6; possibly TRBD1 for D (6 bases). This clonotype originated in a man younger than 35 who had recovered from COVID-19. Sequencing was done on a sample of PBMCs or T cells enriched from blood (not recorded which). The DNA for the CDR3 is TGTGCCAGCAGTCCAGGGGCCCTCTCCGATTCACCCCTCCACTTT. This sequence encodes CASSPGALSDSPLHF.